This T cell receptor beta chain was documented in a study of blood T cell repertoires in COVID-19. Study-wide context: Specimens from acute and convalescent COVID-19 originated in the United States, Italy and Spain.

This clone was seen only a few times. V lost 5 bases and J lost 1; bases outside the gene matches: 10. Germline-derived CDR1 and CDR2 are MNHEY and SMNVEV (reference sequence). This CDR3 has 16 amino acids. Per the original data handling: Reference gene primer amplification yielded estimated nucleated cell counts. Assay: immunoSEQ multiplex PCR; the TCRdb copy retains only in-frame clones and omits some. The DNA was the basis for D and trimming; V, J and clone size are from that table. The repertoire holds fewer than 150,000 clones, with over 80% as singletons. The rearrangement links TRBV27 to TRBJ2-7, with TRBD2 matching over 8 bases. The TCR originated in a young man who had recovered from COVID-19. Material: PBMCs or T cells enriched from blood (not recorded which). As DNA, the CDR3 is TGTGCCAGCAGTGCCACCGGGACTAGTCGTTCCTACGAGCAGTACTTC. Amino acids: CASSATGTSRSYEQYF.